One T cell receptor beta chain is described in this entry. This clone's antigen is unknown. No per-base quality is available; no much larger clone lies one base away. This sample is part of a study of blood T cell repertoires in COVID-19 (dated by TCRdb to 2020 to 2022). Context from the whole study: The collaborator samples originated in the United States, Italy and Spain and spanned the acute and convalescent phases of COVID-19. The samples were drawn from the first 160 participants of the ongoing ImmuneRACE study and from about 1,200 subjects provided by 6 global collaborators. Where HLA class I and class II types were available, the types were taken from metadata supplied by the sample provider, not from assay-based typing. Sample metadata almost always included a de-identified subject ID, COVID-19 status, age in years and sex. A freely available public database, intended as a resource for researchers studying the immune response to SARS-CoV-2, is where the repertoires were released. The prospective study material was composed of cDNA or gDNA derived from T cells, B-cell-depleted T cells, or PBMCs. Deeply sampled blood TCRbeta repertoires from subjects exposed to, actively infected with, or recovered from COVID-19 were included in the dataset. The study at large found these results: The quantity of clinical and demographic metadata differed by source and by participant and was supplied without curation.

Each collaborating institution followed its own protocols to collect whole blood in K2EDTA tubes. Collaborator samples were shipped for TCRbeta analysis as frozen whole blood, isolated PBMCs, or DNA extracted from either sample type. TCRbeta CDR3 regions were amplified from genomic DNA using the immunoSEQ Assay, a bias-controlled multiplex PCR. In the original analysis: The number of nucleated cells in each sample was estimated by amplification of reference gene primers within the assay. To quantify the absolute abundance of each unique TCRbeta CDR3 rearrangement, sequence reads were collapsed and filtered. For each sample, productive Simpson clonality was calculated as the square root of Simpson's diversity index across productive rearrangements. TCRdb took this table from immuneACCESS and kept in-frame rearrangements with V and J called. Such tables lack part of the clones; where checked against another copy, unresolved V genes explain under half of the gap, and the rest is unexplained. V and J calls and clone size are given by that table; D and trimming were obtained from the DNA. The sample data list about 150,000 clones, and 80% to 90% of these were observed just once. The ten largest clones capture just over 9.5% of the sample.

The source of this sequence is a woman aged 45-59 years with acute or convalescent COVID-19. Material for sequencing was peripheral blood.

The bases read TGTGCCAGCAGCCCGCTAGCGGGATTTTACGAGCAGTACTTC. Translated, this gives CASSPLAGFYEQYF. Rearrangement joined TRBV6-5 to TRBJ2-7, with 9 central nucleotides matching TRBD2. The CDR3 has 14 amino acids, counting the end cysteine and phenylalanine. Here the CDR3 DNA is all that survives: 42 bases in frame from base 1. Reading the germline V gene gives CDR1 MNHEY and CDR2 SVGAGI. The junction shows trimming of 6 bases on V and 4 bases on J, and the gene matches do not reach 7 bases of it.